This TCR beta chain was found in a study of T cells after yellow fever vaccination. V dropped 4 bases and J dropped 4; count of bases not matched to a gene: 7. Germline lookup yields CDR1 SGHTA and CDR2 FQGNSA. CDR3 size: 16 residues. TCRdb called the 5' RACE reads again in MiXCR, with one record for every CDR3 protein. This sample carries fewer than 650,000 distinct CDR3 sequences, around a fifth of them seen once, and the ten largest clones take 16%. Source: PBMCs, taken roughly 20 days after the first yellow fever vaccination. This sequence was found in a young man who received the YFV17D yellow fever vaccine. This chain joins TRBV7-2 and TRBJ2-1; TRBD2 matches at 10 bases. In nucleotides, the CDR3 is TGTGCCAGCAGCTCTGTGCTAGCGGGGGCGTACAATGAGCAGTTCTTC. This gives the protein CASSSVLAGAYNEQFF.